A single sample gave rise to the 29 T cell receptor beta chains below, sequenced in a study of beta chain features in type 1 diabetes. Every bit of the isolated RNA underwent reverse transcription, so sequencing read expressed TCRB transcripts. Profiling relied on immunoSEQ multiplex PCR, and the TCRdb table lists in-frame clones only, not all of them. The sample includes approximately 470,000 clones, about 29% of them seen just once. Material for sequencing was naive CD4+ T cells from blood. All receptors derive from a young man in good health.

This clone was observed a handful of times. V is TRBV28 and J is TRBJ2-7; a weak D match, TRBD1 (5 bases). This CDR3 has 11 amino acids. Germline V gene sequence: CDR1 MDHEN, CDR2 SYDVKM. Between the trimmed V and J ends, which lost 3 bases and 13 bases, there was a span of 13 bases. CDR3 loop: CASSFLDTGYF. The CDR3 DNA reads TGTGCCAGCAGTTTTCTGGACACCGGCTACTTC.

V and J are TRBV6-6 and TRBJ2-5; 8 positions match TRBD1. The CDR3 has 16 residues. CDR1 and CDR2 (germline): MNHNY, SVGAGI (reference sequence). The J segment lost 2 bases and the V segment lost 6 bases, leaving 11 bases of the junction unmatched. CDR3 coding DNA: TGTGCCAGCAGGCCCGGGACAGGCCTTTATCAAGAGACCCAGTACTTC. Translating gives CASRPGTGLYQETQYF.

This chain joins TRBV28 and TRBJ1-2; maybe TRBD1 (6 bases). The CDR3 covers 13 residues. The ends were cut back, 6 bases at V and 0 bases at J, with 8 bases in the middle. Germline V gene data show CDR1 as MDHEN and CDR2 as SYDVKM. Written as DNA, the CDR3 is TGTGCCAGCAGGACAGGCACTAACTATGGCTACACCTTC. Protein: CASRTGTNYGYTF.

This chain links TRBV9 with TRBJ2-1; D remains unclear. CDR1 and CDR2 (germline): SGDLS, YYNGEE. The CDR3 is made up of 12 amino acids. Trimming left V 8 bases short and J 8 bases short, with 14 bases between. As DNA, the CDR3 is TGTGCCAGTAATAAGGGTTTGGATGAGCAGTTCTTC. Encoded protein: CASNKGLDEQFF.

In regard to this clone: Other DNA sequences in this specimen translate into the identical CDR3. V and J are TRBV30 and TRBJ1-1; tentatively, D is TRBD1 (6 bases). The V gene lost 2 bases and the J gene lost 3 bases, with 10 bases spanning the gap. From germline, CDR1 is GTSNPN and CDR2 SVGIG (reference sequence). This CDR3 has 13 residues. CDR3 DNA sequence: TGTGCCTGGAGTTCACAGGGAGACACTGAAGCTTTCTTT. Protein: CAWSSQGDTEAFF.

The V gene is TRBV29-1, the J gene TRBJ2-3; TRBD2 agrees at 10 bases. Trimming took 7 bases from V and 1 from J; bases not matched to a gene: 5. CDR3 length equals 14 residues. In germline, CDR1 is SQVTM, CDR2 ANQGSEA. CDR3 nucleotide sequence: TGCAGCGCATCAGCGGGAGGGCGCACAGATACGCAGTATTTT. Translating gives CSASAGGRTDTQYF.

This clone was found a few times. The chain employs TRBV5-6 and TRBJ2-1, with 8 bases lining up with TRBD1. V dropped 3 bases and J dropped 3; count of bases not matched to a gene: 5. This CDR3 spans 15 amino acids. From germline, CDR1 is SGHDT and CDR2 YYEEEE. The CDR3 loop reads CASSSGTGFYNEQFF. CDR3 DNA sequence: TGTGCCAGCAGCTCAGGGACAGGTTTCTACAATGAGCAGTTCTTC.

The CDR3 coding sequence is TGTGCCAGCAGCTCGGGGACATGGAGCAATCAGCCCCAGCATTTT. This translates into CASSSGTWSNQPQHF. The chain combines TRBV7-2 with TRBJ1-5; tentatively, D is TRBD1 (6 bases). Between the trimmed V and J ends, which lost 4 bases and 1 base, there was a span of 11 bases. The CDR3 loop spans 15 amino acids. CDR1 and CDR2 from the germline V gene are SGHTA and FQGNSA.

The chain carries TRBV4-2 and TRBJ2-5; TRBD1 or TRBD2 may be the D gene (6 bases each). CDR1 is LGHNA, CDR2 YNFKEQ, per germline. The CDR3 covers 15 residues. With 3 bases removed from V and 1 base from J, the gap between germline ends came to 12 bases. The CDR3 sequence: CASSQPQGGQETQYF. CDR3 nucleotides: TGTGCCAGCAGCCAGCCACAGGGAGGCCAAGAGACCCAGTACTTC.

This clone was detected only a few times. This chain connects TRBV4-1 to TRBJ2-1; D is perhaps TRBD2 (5 bases). Between the trimmed V and J ends, which lost 2 bases and 3 bases, there was a span of 11 bases. The CDR3 totals 15 residues. Germline CDR1 and CDR2: MGHRA and YSYEKL. The CDR3 DNA sequence: TGCGCCAGCAGCCAATTAGGAGCGGACTACAATGAGCAGTTCTTC. Amino acid sequence: CASSQLGADYNEQFF.

Turning to this clone: At one boundary the junction diverges from the germline segment, which might be a read error. This chain uses TRBV29-1 with TRBJ2-1; 7 nucleotides align to TRBD2. CDR3 length: 13 residues. Germline V gene data show CDR1 as SQVTM and CDR2 as ANQGSEA. The CDR3 DNA follows: TGCAGCGGTGAAGAGGGAGGGCCGGGTGAGCAGTTCTTC. Protein: CSGEEGGPGEQFF.

This clone has more than one count but fewer than ten. The chain recombines TRBV14 with TRBJ2-1; D is perhaps TRBD2 (6 bases). The germline V gene encodes CDR1 SGHDN and CDR2 FVKESK. The germline V and J ends were trimmed by 4 bases and 9 bases, with 13 bases remaining between them. There are 13 residues in the CDR3. CDR3 in amino acids: CASSPWGSGEQFF. The CDR3 DNA reads as TGTGCCAGCAGCCCCTGGGGTAGCGGTGAGCAGTTCTTC.

This chain connects TRBV7-9 to TRBJ2-1, with D tentatively TRBD1 (6 bases). The germline V gene has CDR1 SEHNR and CDR2 FQNEAQ (reference sequence). Trimming cost V 4 bases and J 11 bases, with 24 bases left between them. This CDR3 has 16 amino acids. The CDR3 region has the DNA TGTGCCAGCAGCTCCACCTACTCTTCCGGGACACCGAAGCAGTTCTTC. Its protein is CASSSTYSSGTPKQFF.

The chain joins TRBV6-5 to TRBJ2-6; D is ambiguous. CDR3 length: 15 amino acids. Germline values: CDR1 MNHEY, CDR2 SVGAGI. Trimming pared 7 bases from V and 0 bases from J, leaving 10 bases between. CDR3 in amino acids: CASTGTPSGANVLTF. In DNA, the CDR3 is TGTGCCAGCACCGGCACTCCCTCTGGGGCCAACGTCCTGACTTTC.

V usage is TRBV2 and J usage is TRBJ2-7; D not resolved. From germline, CDR1 is SNHLY and CDR2 FYNNEI. The CDR3 contains 13 residues. The germline V and J ends were trimmed by 6 bases and 7 bases, with 16 bases remaining between them. The CDR3, as DNA: TGTGCCAGCAGCCCGAGGTTATCCGGGGAGCAGTACTTC. It encodes CASSPRLSGEQYF.

This clone was observed a handful of times. This sequence joins TRBV29-1 and TRBJ1-2; D gene uncertain. Germline V gene data show CDR1 as SQVTM and CDR2 as ANQGSEA. CDR3 size: 14 residues. The germline V and J ends were trimmed by 7 bases and 5 bases, with 20 bases remaining between them. The CDR3 sequence: CSGGSAGVGYGYTF. The DNA for the CDR3 is TGCAGCGGCGGTTCGGCAGGCGTCGGGTATGGCTACACCTTC.

The chain links TRBV30 to TRBJ2-1; D perhaps matches TRBD1 (6 bases). The CDR3 extends over 16 amino acids. Between the trimmed V and J ends, which lost 0 bases and 9 bases, there was a span of 21 bases. CDR1 is GTSNPN, CDR2 SVGIG, per germline (reference sequence). The CDR3 region is CAWSVRVISGAGEQFF. In DNA form, the CDR3 reads TGTGCCTGGAGTGTACGGGTTATATCAGGGGCTGGTGAGCAGTTCTTC.

A few counts support this clone. The gene calls are TRBV7-6 and TRBJ2-7, with TRBD1 matching over 10 bases. This CDR3 contains 14 residues. After removal of 5 bases from V and 3 bases from J, the junction contained 4 bases not matched to a gene. Germline loops: CDR1 SGHVS, CDR2 FNYEAQ. CDR3 protein: CASSPDRGLYEQYF. The DNA for the CDR3 is TGTGCCAGCAGCCCCGACAGGGGGCTCTACGAGCAGTACTTC.

The rearrangement joins TRBV29-1 to TRBJ2-5; tentatively, D is TRBD2 (6 bases). This CDR3 spans 15 amino acids. Germline-derived CDR1 and CDR2 are SQVTM and ANQGSEA. Between the trimmed V and J ends, which lost 1 base and 9 bases, there was a span of 21 bases. The CDR3 DNA sequence: TGCAGCGTTGAAGGCATCGACGGGGGAACGGGTGCCCAGTACTTC. This translates into CSVEGIDGGTGAQYF.

The CDR3 DNA follows: TGTGCCACCTGTCGGGTAGCCGTACTCTTAAGGCAGTTCTTC. Residues: CATCRVAVLLRQFF. The rearrangement uses TRBV28 and TRBJ2-1; D is unresolved. This CDR3 region has 14 residues. V was pared by 10 bases and J by 12 bases, with 25 bases between. The germline gives CDR1 MDHEN, CDR2 SYDVKM.

The chain joins TRBV7-2 to TRBJ1-1; D is unclear. Germline V gene sequence: CDR1 SGHTA, CDR2 FQGNSA. The CDR3 sequence is 16 residues long. The ends were cut back, 0 bases at V and 4 bases at J, with 15 bases in the middle. The CDR3, as DNA: TGTGCCAGCAGCTTAGCCGGGCAGGCTTCGGGCACTGAAGCTTTCTTT. Translating gives CASSLAGQASGTEAFF.

The gene calls are TRBV6-1 and TRBJ2-1, with TRBD2 identical over 15 bases. Unmatched junction bases numbered 3, after V lost 4 bases and J lost 8 bases. Germline CDR1 reads MNHNS; CDR2 reads SASEGT. CDR3 length equals 15 residues. The CDR3 loop is CASSVGLAGGDEQFF. The CDR3 nucleotides read TGTGCCAGCAGTGTCGGACTAGCGGGAGGGGATGAGCAGTTCTTC.

This clone was observed a handful of times. The CDR3 protein is CASSQGAGGPAEQFF. CDR3 nucleotides: TGTGCCAGCAGCCAAGGCGCGGGAGGGCCAGCCGAGCAGTTCTTC. This chain joins TRBV4-2 and TRBJ2-1, with TRBD2 identical over 9 bases. CDR3 length: 15 amino acids. V shed 1 base and J 10 bases; nucleotides not matched to a gene: 8. Germline assignment: CDR1 LGHNA and CDR2 YNFKEQ.

The chain couples TRBV11-2 to TRBJ2-7; D unresolved. Germline CDR1 SGHAT, CDR2 FQNNGV. V was pared by 2 bases and J by 3 bases, with 8 bases between. The CDR3 is made up of 13 amino acids. The CDR3 is CASSLNYYYEQYF. The DNA for the CDR3 is TGTGCCAGCAGCTTAAACTACTACTACGAGCAGTACTTC.

This sequence joins TRBV18 and TRBJ2-5, with D perhaps matching TRBD2 (5 bases). Germline V lookup: CDR1 KGHSH, CDR2 LQKENI. The V end lost 3 bases, the J end lost 1 base, and 9 bases lay between the germline ends. This CDR3 is 14 amino acids long. The CDR3 nucleotides are TGTGCCAGCTCACCGTACCGGGGCCAAGAGACCCAGTACTTC. Translation gives CASSPYRGQETQYF.

This clone occurred a few times. This chain links TRBV7-9 with TRBJ2-1, with TRBD1 matching 9 bases. This CDR3 is 16 amino acids long. Trimming took 5 bases from V and 3 from J; bases not matched to a gene: 8. Germline V lookup: CDR1 SEHNR, CDR2 FQNEAQ (reference sequence). The CDR3 nucleotides are TGTGCCAGCAGCCCCTGGGGACAGGGCGGCTACAATGAGCAGTTCTTC. Amino acids: CASSPWGQGGYNEQFF.

This chain links TRBV4-3 with TRBJ2-3; 9 bases align to TRBD2. CDR3 length: 17 amino acids. V gave up 1 base and J gave up 4 bases; unmatched junction bases: 9. Germline V lookup: CDR1 LGHNA, CDR2 YSLEER. CDR3 loop: CASSQGSLAGFPDTQYF. The CDR3 DNA reads TGCGCCAGCAGCCAAGGATCCCTAGCGGGATTCCCAGATACGCAGTATTTT.

The chain combines TRBV14 with TRBJ2-7, with D perhaps matching TRBD1 (6 bases). The CDR3 totals 15 residues. V lost 4 bases, J lost 3 bases, and 16 bases lay in between. The germline V gene encodes CDR1 SGHDN and CDR2 FVKESK. The CDR3 loop reads CASSLGQPSFYEQYF. CDR3 nucleotide sequence: TGTGCCAGCAGCCTAGGACAGCCCTCTTTCTACGAGCAGTACTTC. Complete variable domain (other parts from reference TRBV14 and TRBJ2-7): EAGVTQFPSHSVIEKGQTVTLRCDPISGHDNLYWYRRVMGKEIKFLLHFVKESKQDESGMPNNRFLAERTGGTYSTLKVQPAELEDSGVYFCASSLGQPSFYEQYFGPGTRLTVT.

J is TRBJ2-4 and V is TRBV7-9; 7 bases map to TRBD1. Germline CDR1 reads SEHNR; CDR2 reads FQNEAQ (reference sequence). This CDR3 contains 14 residues. The J segment lost 3 bases and the V segment lost 10 bases, leaving 9 bases of the junction unmatched. In nucleotides, the CDR3 is TGTGCCACCGGACAGGTTCGAGGCAAAAACATTCAGTACTTC. Its translation is CATGQVRGKNIQYF. Drawing the rest from reference TRBV7-9 and TRBJ2-4, the complete variable domain is DTGVSQNPRHKITKRGQNVTFRCDPISEHNRLYWYRQTLGQGPEFLTYFQNEAQLEKSRLLSDRFSAERPKGSFSTLEIQRTEQGDSAMYLCATGQVRGKNIQYFGAGTRLSVL.